A single sample gave rise to the 13 T cell receptor beta chains below, sequenced in a study of T cells in Graves' hyperthyroidism and ophthalmopathy. TCR beta CDR3 sequences were amplified from RNA transcripts. The primer set for the first-round RT-PCR of the TCR CDR3 was HTBI. TCRdb itself ran the multiplex PCR reads through MiXCR, one entry per CDR3 protein. The sample holds more than 500,000 distinct CDR3 sequences; 35% to 55% are singletons and the top ten take around 19%. Sequenced sample: peripheral blood or thyroid tissue (not recorded which). The receptors stem from an adult woman with Graves' disease, either hyperthyroidism or ophthalmopathy (not recorded which).

This clonotype was counted only a few times. The J gene is TRBJ1-5, the V gene TRBV20-1, with D unclear. The DNA end favors TRBJ2-3, so the J call may be wrong. The germline CDR1 and CDR2 sequences are DFQATT and SNEGSKA (reference sequence). There are 12 residues in the CDR3. This CDR3 reads CSAKLGVDTQYF. The CDR3 DNA reads TGCAGTGCTAAACTGGGCGTAGATACGCAGTATTTT.

J is TRBJ2-5 and V is TRBV30; D is perhaps TRBD1 (5 bases). Trimming took 3 bases from V and 4 from J, leaving 9 bases between them. The CDR3 loop spans 12 amino acids. Germline CDR1 reads GTSNPN; CDR2 reads SVGIG (reference sequence). In DNA form, the CDR3 reads TGTGCCTGGAGCCAGGGTGGAGAGACCCAGTACTTC. Amino acids: CAWSQGGETQYF.

This clonotype was seen ten or more times. The chain uses TRBV14 and TRBJ2-7; 11 nucleotides align to TRBD2. J was trimmed by 4 bases and V by 3 bases; bases with no gene match: 8. The CDR3 sequence is 16 residues long. Germline assignment: CDR1 SGHDN and CDR2 FVKESK. CDR3 nucleotides: TGTGCCAGCAGCCACATAGCGGGAGGGGTAAAATACGAGCAGTACTTC. Translating gives CASSHIAGGVKYEQYF.

The rearrangement uses TRBV15 and TRBJ1-5; D perhaps matches TRBD1 (5 bases). The V end was cut by 4 bases, the J end by 4 bases, with 14 bases between. The CDR3 covers 15 residues. Germline CDR1 LNHNV, CDR2 YYDKDF (reference sequence). This CDR3 is CATSKGARANQPQHF. The CDR3 bases are TGTGCCACCAGCAAAGGGGCCAGGGCGAATCAGCCCCAGCATTTT.

This clonotype was counted ten times or more. This chain connects TRBV5-1 to TRBJ2-7, with 7 nucleotides matching TRBD2. CDR3 size: 15 residues. CDR1 and CDR2 (germline): SGHRS, YFSETQ. V dropped 3 bases and J dropped 1; count of bases not matched to a gene: 7. The CDR3 DNA follows: TGCGCCAGCAGCTCTTCGACTAGCCGGTCCTACGAGCAGTACTTC. Amino acids: CASSSSTSRSYEQYF.

The chain carries TRBV10-2 and TRBJ1-3, with D possibly being TRBD1 (5 bases). CDR3 length: 18 amino acids. Germline CDR1 reads WSHSY; CDR2 reads SAAADI. Trimming removed 4 bases from V and 8 bases from J, with 27 bases in between. The chain's CDR3 is CASSAIGTEQAYGYTIYF. The CDR3 coding sequence is TGCGCCAGCAGTGCAATAGGGACGGAGCAGGCCTATGGCTACACCATATATTTT.

This clonotype was counted at least ten times. This chain uses TRBV19 with TRBJ1-3; D may be TRBD1 (6 bases). The germline V gene encodes CDR1 LNHDA and CDR2 SQIVND (reference sequence). The CDR3 has 15 residues. The V end lost 5 bases, the J end lost 1 base, and 12 bases lay between the germline ends. CDR3 sequence reads: CASSPSTGSGNTIYF. CDR3 coding DNA: TGTGCCAGTAGTCCTTCAACAGGGTCTGGAAACACCATATATTTT.

This clonotype has a single count. The rearrangement uses TRBV29-1 and TRBJ1-1; no definite D call. The CDR3 is made up of 11 amino acids. Trimming took 8 bases from V and 0 from J, leaving 7 bases between them. Looked up from germline, CDR1 is SQVTM and CDR2 is ANQGSEA. CDR3 loop: CSFGMNTEAFF. CDR3 DNA: TGCAGCTTCGGGATGAACACTGAAGCTTTCTTT.

This clonotype was counted ten times or more. CDR3 coding DNA: TGTGCCAGTAGTATGGGGGCTAGCGGGAGCTACGAGCAGTACTTC. This codes for CASSMGASGSYEQYF. This chain connects TRBV19 to TRBJ2-7; 10 nucleotides align to TRBD2. This CDR3 region has 15 residues. CDR1 is LNHDA and CDR2 is SQIVND in the germline V gene (reference sequence). Germline trimming cut 3 bases from V and 3 bases from J; bases unmatched to any gene: 5.

About this clonotype: This may be a read error: a much more frequent sequence differs by one nucleotide. Here the CDR3 omits its conserved ending phenylalanine or tryptophan, so a read error is the likely source. The J gene is TRBJ1-5, the V gene TRBV19, with D hard to call. The germline V gene has CDR1 LNHDA and CDR2 SQIVND (reference sequence). V dropped 7 bases and J dropped 4 bases, with 5 bases sitting between them. The CDR3 runs to 11 residues. The CDR3 DNA reads as TGTGCCAGTAAGGGAAATCAGCCCCAGCATCTT. Its protein is CASKGNQPQHL.

V and J are TRBV7-2 and TRBJ2-5; TRBD1 matches at 7 bases. CDR1 and CDR2 (germline): SGHTA, FQGNSA. The CDR3 extends over 14 amino acids. The V segment lost 5 bases and the J segment 0 bases; nucleotides outside the gene matches: 3. The CDR3 spells CASSKTGYQETQYF. The CDR3 region has the DNA TGTGCCAGCAGCAAGACAGGGTACCAAGAGACCCAGTACTTC.

With respect to this clonotype: Mismatch with germline at one junction end may stem from a read error. The rearrangement links TRBV7-2 to TRBJ1-6; D possibly corresponds to TRBD1 (5 bases). Germline loops: CDR1 SGHTA, CDR2 FQGNSA. The CDR3 has 11 amino acids. This chain's CDR3 is CSAGDVAPLHF. The CDR3 bases are TGCAGCGCCGGGGACGTCGCACCCCTCCACTTT.

This clonotype came up a few times. The rearrangement joins TRBV4-1 to TRBJ2-7, with D possibly TRBD2 on 5 matching bases. CDR1 and CDR2 from the germline V gene are MGHRA and YSYEKL. V was clipped by 3 bases and J by 1 base, with 10 bases between them. The CDR3 is 14 amino acids. The CDR3 nucleotides read TGCGCCAGCAGCCATCCCGGACTTTCCTACGAGCAGTACTTC. Its translation: CASSHPGLSYEQYF.